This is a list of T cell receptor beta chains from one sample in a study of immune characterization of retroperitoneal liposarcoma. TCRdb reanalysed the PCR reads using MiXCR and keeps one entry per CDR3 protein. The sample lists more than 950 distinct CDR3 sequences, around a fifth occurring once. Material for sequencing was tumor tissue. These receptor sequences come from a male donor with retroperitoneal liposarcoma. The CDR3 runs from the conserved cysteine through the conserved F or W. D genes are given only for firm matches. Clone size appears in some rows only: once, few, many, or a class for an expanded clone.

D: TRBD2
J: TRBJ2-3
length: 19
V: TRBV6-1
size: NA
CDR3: CASIPLRRASGRITDTQYF
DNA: TGTGCCAGCATTCCTCTCCGAAGGGCTAGCGGGAGGATCACAGATACGCAGTATTTT

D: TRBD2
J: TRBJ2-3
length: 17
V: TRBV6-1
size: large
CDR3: CASSEGTSGRVTDTQYF
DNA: TGTGCCAGCAGTGAGGGGACTAGCGGGAGAGTGACAGATACGCAGTATTTT

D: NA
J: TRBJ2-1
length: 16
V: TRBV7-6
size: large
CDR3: CASSLGPTQDGYEQFF
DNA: TGTGCCAGCAGCTTAGGCCCCACCCAGGATGGCTATGAGCAGTTCTTC

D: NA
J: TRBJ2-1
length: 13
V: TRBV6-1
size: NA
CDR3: CASSDDTYNEQFF
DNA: TGTGCCAGCAGTGACGACACCTACAATGAGCAGTTCTTC

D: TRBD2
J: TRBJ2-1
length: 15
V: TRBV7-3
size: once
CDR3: CASRSPGLAINEQFF
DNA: TGTGCCAGCAGGTCACCGGGACTAGCGATCAATGAGCAGTTCTTC

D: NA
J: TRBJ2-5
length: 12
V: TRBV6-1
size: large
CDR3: CASSASAKTQYF
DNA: TGTGCCAGCAGTGCCTCAGCCAAGACCCAGTACTTC

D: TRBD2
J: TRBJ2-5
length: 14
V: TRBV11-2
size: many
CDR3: CASSIGTSVETQYF
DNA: TGTGCCAGCAGCATAGGGACTAGCGTGGAGACCCAGTACTTC

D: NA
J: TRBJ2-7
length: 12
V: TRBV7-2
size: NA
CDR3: CASSLTRYEQYF
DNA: TGTGCCAGCAGCTTGACTCGTTACGAGCAGTACTTC

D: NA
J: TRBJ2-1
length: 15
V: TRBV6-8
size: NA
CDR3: CASSARGGGYYEQFF
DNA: TGTGCCAGCAGTGCCCGGGGAGGGGGTTACTACGAGCAGTTCTTC

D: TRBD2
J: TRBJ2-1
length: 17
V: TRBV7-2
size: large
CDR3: CASSFAGTSGIVNEQFF
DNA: TGTGCCAGCAGCTTTGCCGGGACTAGCGGGATCGTTAATGAGCAGTTCTTC

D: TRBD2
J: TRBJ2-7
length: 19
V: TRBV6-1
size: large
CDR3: CASSDPGLAGTYSYNEQYF
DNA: TGTGCCAGCAGTGACCCGGGACTAGCGGGGACTTACTCCTACAATGAGCAGTACTTC

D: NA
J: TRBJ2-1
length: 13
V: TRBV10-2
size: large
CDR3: CASSETPPPEQFF
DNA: TGCGCCAGCAGTGAAACACCTCCCCCCGAGCAGTTCTTC

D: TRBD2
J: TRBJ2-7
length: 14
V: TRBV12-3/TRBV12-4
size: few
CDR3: CASTVAGSNNEQYF
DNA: TGTGCCAGCACGGTAGCGGGGAGTAACAATGAGCAGTACTTC

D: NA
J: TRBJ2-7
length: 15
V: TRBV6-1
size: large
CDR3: CASSEGDPSSYEQYF
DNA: TGTGCCAGCAGTGAAGGGGACCCAAGCTCCTACGAGCAGTACTTC

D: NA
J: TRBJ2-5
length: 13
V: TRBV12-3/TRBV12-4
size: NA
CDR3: CASSLRQLETQYF
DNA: TGTGCCAGCAGTTTAAGGCAGCTAGAGACCCAGTACTTC

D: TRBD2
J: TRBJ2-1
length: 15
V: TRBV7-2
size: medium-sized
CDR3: CASSLVAGADNEQFF
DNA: TGTGCCAGCAGCTTGGTGGCGGGAGCGGACAATGAGCAGTTCTTC

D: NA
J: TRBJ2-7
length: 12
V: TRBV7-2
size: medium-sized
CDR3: CASSPTSYEQYF
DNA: TGTGCCAGCAGCCCTACTAGTTACGAGCAGTACTTC

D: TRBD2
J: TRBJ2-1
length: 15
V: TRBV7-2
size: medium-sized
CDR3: CASSLGREVYNEQFF
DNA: TGTGCCAGCAGCTTAGGGCGGGAGGTATACAATGAGCAGTTCTTC

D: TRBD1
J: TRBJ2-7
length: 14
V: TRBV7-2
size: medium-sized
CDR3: CASSSRQGSHEQYF
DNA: TGTGCCAGCAGCAGTAGACAGGGCTCCCACGAGCAGTACTTC

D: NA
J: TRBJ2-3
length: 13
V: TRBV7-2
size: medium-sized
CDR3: CASSLVGGDTQYF
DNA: TGTGCCAGCAGCTTAGTCGGGGGAGATACGCAGTATTTT

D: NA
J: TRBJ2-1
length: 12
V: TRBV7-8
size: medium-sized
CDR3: CASSSSRGEQFF
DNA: TGTGCCAGCAGCTCATCCCGGGGCGAGCAGTTCTTC

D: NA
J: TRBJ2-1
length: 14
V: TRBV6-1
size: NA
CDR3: CASSADSSYNEQFF
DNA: TGTGCCAGCAGTGCTGACAGCTCCTACAATGAGCAGTTCTTC

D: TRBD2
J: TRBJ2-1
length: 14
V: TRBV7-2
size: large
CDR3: CASSLDPSGYEQFF
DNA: TGTGCCAGCAGCTTAGATCCTAGCGGCTACGAGCAGTTCTTC

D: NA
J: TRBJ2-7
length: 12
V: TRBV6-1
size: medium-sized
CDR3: CASSRDPGEQYF
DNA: TGTGCCAGCAGCAGGGACCCAGGCGAGCAGTACTTC

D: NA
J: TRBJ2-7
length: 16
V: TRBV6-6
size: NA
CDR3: CASSLPAGTGWYEQYF
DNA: TGTGCCAGCAGTTTGCCCGCCGGTACAGGGTGGTACGAGCAGTACTTC

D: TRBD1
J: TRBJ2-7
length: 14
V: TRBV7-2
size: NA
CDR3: CASSSHRGHDEQYF
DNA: TGTGCCAGCAGCTCGCACAGGGGTCACGACGAGCAGTACTTC

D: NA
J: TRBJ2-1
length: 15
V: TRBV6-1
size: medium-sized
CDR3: CASSPKGWAKNIQFF
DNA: TGTGCCAGCAGCCCCAAGGGTTGGGCCAAAAACATTCAGTTCTTC

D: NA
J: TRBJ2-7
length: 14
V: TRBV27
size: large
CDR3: CASSVRGKEYEQYF
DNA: TGTGCCAGCAGTGTACGGGGGAAGGAGTACGAGCAGTACTTC

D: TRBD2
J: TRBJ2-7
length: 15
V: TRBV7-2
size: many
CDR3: CASSPLRGGSYEQYF
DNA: TGTGCCAGCAGCCCCCTACGGGGGGGATCCTACGAGCAGTACTTC

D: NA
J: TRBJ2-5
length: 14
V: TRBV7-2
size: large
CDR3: CASSLEDWRGTQYF
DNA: TGTGCCAGCAGCTTAGAGGATTGGCGGGGGACCCAGTACTTC

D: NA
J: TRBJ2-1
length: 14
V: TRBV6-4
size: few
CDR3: CASSPRGGFHEQFF
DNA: TGTGCCAGCAGCCCTCGTGGAGGTTTCCACGAGCAGTTCTTC

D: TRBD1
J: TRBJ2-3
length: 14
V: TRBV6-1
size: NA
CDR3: CASRLIRDRDTQYF
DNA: TGTGCCAGCAGACTAATCAGGGACAGAGATACGCAGTATTTT

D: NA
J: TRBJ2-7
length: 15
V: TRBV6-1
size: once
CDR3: CASSEMVGGFYEQYF
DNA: TGTGCCAGCAGTGAAATGGTAGGTGGGTTCTACGAGCAGTACTTC

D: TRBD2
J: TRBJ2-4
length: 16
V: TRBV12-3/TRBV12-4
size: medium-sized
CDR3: CASSAGTSGGLREQYF
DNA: TGTGCCAGCAGTGCCGGGACTAGCGGGGGCCTTAGGGAGCAGTACTTC

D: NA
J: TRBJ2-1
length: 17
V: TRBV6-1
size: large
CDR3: CASSEGAGGSSYNEQFF
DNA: TGTGCCAGCAGTGAAGGAGCAGGGGGGAGCTCCTACAATGAGCAGTTCTTC

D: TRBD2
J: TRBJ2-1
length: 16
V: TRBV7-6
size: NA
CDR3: CASSLDASGRANEQFF
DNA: TGTGCTAGCAGCTTAGATGCTAGCGGGAGGGCGAATGAGCAGTTCTTC

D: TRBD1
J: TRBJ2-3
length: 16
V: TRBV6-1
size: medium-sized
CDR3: CASRNPGQGPSDTQYF
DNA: TGTGCCAGCAGAAACCCGGGACAGGGGCCCTCAGATACGCAGTATTTT

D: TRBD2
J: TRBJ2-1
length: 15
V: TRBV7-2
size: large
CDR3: CASSLSSGDHNEQFF
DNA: TGTGCCAGCAGCTTATCTAGCGGAGACCACAATGAGCAGTTCTTC

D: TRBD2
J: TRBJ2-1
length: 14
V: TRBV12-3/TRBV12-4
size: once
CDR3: CASRQREGYNEQFF
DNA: TGTGCCAGCAGGCAGCGGGAGGGGTACAATGAGCAGTTCTTC

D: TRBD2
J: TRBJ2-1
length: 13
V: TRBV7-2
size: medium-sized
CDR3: CASSEGGDYQQFF
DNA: TGTGCCAGCAGCGAAGGAGGGGACTATCAGCAGTTCTTC

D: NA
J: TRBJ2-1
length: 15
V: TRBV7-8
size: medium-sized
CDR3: CASRPYQGPSYEQFF
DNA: TGTGCCAGCAGACCTTATCAGGGACCCTCCTACGAGCAGTTCTTC

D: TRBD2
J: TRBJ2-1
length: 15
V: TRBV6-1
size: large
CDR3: CASTLRTSGSGEQFF
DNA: TGTGCCAGCACCCTAAGGACTAGCGGGAGTGGGGAGCAGTTCTTC

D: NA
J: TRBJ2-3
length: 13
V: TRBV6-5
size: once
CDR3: CASRNLVTDTQYF
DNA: TGTGCCAGCAGGAACTTAGTGACAGATACGCAGTATTTT

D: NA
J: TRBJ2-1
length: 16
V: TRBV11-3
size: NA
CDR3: CASSFGGTTINNEQFF
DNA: TGTGCCAGCAGCTTTGGTGGGACGACAATTAACAATGAGCAGTTCTTC

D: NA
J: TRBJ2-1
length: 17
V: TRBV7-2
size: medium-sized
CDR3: CASSLFVSTGYSYEQFF
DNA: TGTGCCAGCAGCTTATTCGTGTCGACAGGCTACTCCTACGAGCAGTTCTTC

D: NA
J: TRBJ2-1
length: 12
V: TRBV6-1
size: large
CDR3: CASGPAGELPYF
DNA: TGTGCCAGCGGCCCGGCTGGGGAGCTACCGTACTTC

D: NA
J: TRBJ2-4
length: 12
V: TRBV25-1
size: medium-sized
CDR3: CASSEGRLEQYF
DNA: TGTGCCAGCAGTGAAGGTCGGCTTGAGCAGTACTTC

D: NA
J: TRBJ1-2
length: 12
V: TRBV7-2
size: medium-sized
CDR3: CASSPVNYGYTF
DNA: TGTGCCAGTAGCCCCGTTAACTATGGCTACACCTTC

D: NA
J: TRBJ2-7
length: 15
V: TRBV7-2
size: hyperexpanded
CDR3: CASSPLYGAYNEQYF
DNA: TGTGCCAGCAGCCCTTTGTATGGGGCCTACAATGAGCAGTACTTC

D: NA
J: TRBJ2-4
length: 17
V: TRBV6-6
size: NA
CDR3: CASRAYSGLEAKNIQYF
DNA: TGTGCCAGCAGGGCCTACTCCGGACTCGAGGCCAAAAACATTCAGTACTTC

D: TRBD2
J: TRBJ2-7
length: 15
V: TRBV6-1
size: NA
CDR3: CASSEFVGRGNEQYF
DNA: TGTGCCAGCAGTGAATTTGTCGGGAGGGGAAATGAGCAGTACTTC

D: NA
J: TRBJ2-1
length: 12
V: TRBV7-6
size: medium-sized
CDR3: CASSSMGREQFF
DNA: TGTGCCAGCAGCTCCATGGGTCGGGAGCAGTTCTTC

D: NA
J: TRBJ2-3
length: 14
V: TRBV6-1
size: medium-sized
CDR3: CASTQAPLMIEQYF
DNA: TGTGCCAGCACACAGGCCCCTCTAATGATCGAGCAGTACTTT

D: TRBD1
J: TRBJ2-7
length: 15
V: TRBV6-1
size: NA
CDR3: CASSGPGQGYYEQYF
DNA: TGTGCCAGCAGTGGACCGGGACAGGGATACTACGAGCAGTACTTC

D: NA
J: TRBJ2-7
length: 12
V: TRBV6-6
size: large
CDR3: CASSLTGYEQYF
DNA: TGTGCCAGCAGCCTTACAGGGTACGAGCAGTACTTC

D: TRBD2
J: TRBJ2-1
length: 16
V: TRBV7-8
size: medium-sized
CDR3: CASSPRLAGGIDEQFF
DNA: TGTGCCAGCAGCCCGAGACTAGCGGGGGGGATAGATGAGCAGTTCTTC

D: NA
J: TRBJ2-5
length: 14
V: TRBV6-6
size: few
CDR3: CASSYGLGQETQYF
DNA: TGTGCCAGCAGTTACGGCCTAGGACAAGAGACCCAGTACTTC

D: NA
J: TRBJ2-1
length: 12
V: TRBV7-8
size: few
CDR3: CASSLDGPEQFF
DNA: TGTGCCAGCAGCTTAGACGGGCCTGAGCAGTTCTTC

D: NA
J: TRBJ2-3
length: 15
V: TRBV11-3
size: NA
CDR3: CASSPRTGVTDTQYF
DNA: TGTGCCAGCAGCCCCCGCACGGGAGTAACAGATACGCAGTATTTT

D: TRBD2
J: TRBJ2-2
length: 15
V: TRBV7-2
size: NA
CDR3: CASSLTAGGTGELFF
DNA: TGTGCCAGCAGCTTAACAGCGGGAGGGACCGGGGAGCTGTTTTTT